A selection of T cell receptor beta chains follows, all from one sample in a study of neurological immune-mediated disorders. TCRdb reprocessed the 5' RACE reads with MiXCR, giving one entry per CDR3 protein. The sample contains 50,000 or so distinct CDR3 sequences, around 16% of which appear only once. Source material: PBMCs. The receptor set was obtained from a man aged 60 to 75 in good health. Each CDR3 is given with its conserved first and last residue.

V gene: TRBV12-3/TRBV12-4
J gene: TRBJ2-4
CDR3 protein: CASASSGLAKNIQYF

V gene: TRBV4-2
J gene: TRBJ1-5
CDR3 protein: CASSTTGVNQPQHF

V gene: TRBV5-1
J gene: TRBJ2-7
CDR3 protein: CASSLEVGLEQYF

V gene: TRBV20-1
J gene: TRBJ2-1
CDR3 protein: CSARDPPGALDNEQFF

V gene: TRBV5-6
J gene: TRBJ2-2
CDR3 protein: CASSWSSGELFF

V gene: TRBV3-1
J gene: TRBJ2-5
CDR3 protein: CASSQGLRAEDDMETQYF

V gene: TRBV5-1
J gene: TRBJ1-5
CDR3 protein: CASSLDAGGSGQPQHF

V gene: TRBV4-2
J gene: TRBJ1-5
CDR3 protein: CASSQEWGYSNQPQHF

V gene: TRBV9
J gene: TRBJ2-3
CDR3 protein: CASSPPGRTSGSWDTQYF

V gene: TRBV5-1
J gene: TRBJ2-1
CDR3 protein: CASSPTPPPSYNEQFF

V gene: TRBV11-2
J gene: TRBJ2-3
CDR3 protein: CASSLPRGWTSGRVTDTQYF

V gene: TRBV20-1
J gene: TRBJ1-1
CDR3 protein: CSATLTGIDTEAFF

V gene: TRBV20-1
J gene: TRBJ2-1
CDR3 protein: CSALAGGGDEQFF

V gene: TRBV21-1
J gene: TRBJ1-3
CDR3 protein: CASSKLWQAIYF

V gene: TRBV15
J gene: TRBJ1-5
CDR3 protein: CATSRDSIGTGGNQPQHF

V gene: TRBV7-2
J gene: TRBJ2-5
CDR3 protein: CASSLAPARETQYF

V gene: TRBV5-5
J gene: TRBJ2-3
CDR3 protein: CASGPGQGRTDTQYF

V gene: TRBV5-1
J gene: TRBJ2-7
CDR3 protein: CASSLLLRTSGRPYEQYF

V gene: TRBV30
J gene: TRBJ2-1
CDR3 protein: CAWTGTSGRVLGNEQFF

V gene: TRBV14
J gene: TRBJ2-5
CDR3 protein: CASSRGYGGETQYF

V gene: TRBV10-3
J gene: TRBJ2-7
CDR3 protein: CATGQALVLEQYF

V gene: TRBV5-1
J gene: TRBJ2-3
CDR3 protein: CASSLEADTQYF

V gene: TRBV7-8
J gene: TRBJ2-7
CDR3 protein: CVSSHRGSGRFYEQYF

V gene: TRBV20-1
J gene: TRBJ2-1
CDR3 protein: CSARDVGGEQFF

V gene: TRBV7-2
J gene: TRBJ2-1
CDR3 protein: CASSLRLAGGPGNEQFF

V gene: TRBV27
J gene: TRBJ2-1
CDR3 protein: CASSPRLASLNEQFF

V gene: TRBV4-3
J gene: TRBJ2-7
CDR3 protein: CASSQVAAPGWHEQYF

V gene: TRBV19
J gene: TRBJ2-5
CDR3 protein: CASSKGLGKTQYF

V gene: TRBV4-1
J gene: TRBJ2-1
CDR3 protein: CASSLGTGVYNEQFF

V gene: TRBV6-2/TRBV6-3
J gene: TRBJ2-4
CDR3 protein: CASSYGSGLAGNIQYF

V gene: TRBV5-1
J gene: TRBJ2-3
CDR3 protein: CASSPNRGSTDTQYF

V gene: TRBV28
J gene: TRBJ2-3
CDR3 protein: CASWGEGGRTDTQYF

V gene: TRBV20-1
J gene: TRBJ2-2
CDR3 protein: CSARGLAGAVTGELFF

V gene: TRBV15
J gene: TRBJ2-3
CDR3 protein: CATSREREGDTQYF

V gene: TRBV5-6
J gene: TRBJ2-7
CDR3 protein: CASSYGLAQGEQYF

V gene: TRBV11-2
J gene: TRBJ2-3
CDR3 protein: CASSLGDWIRTDTQYF

V gene: TRBV2
J gene: TRBJ2-7
CDR3 protein: CASSALAGGPYEQYF

V gene: TRBV3-1
J gene: TRBJ2-5
CDR3 protein: CASSRMVEETQYF

V gene: TRBV7-8
J gene: TRBJ2-7
CDR3 protein: CASSGDRGPYEQYF

V gene: TRBV5-1
J gene: TRBJ2-3
CDR3 protein: CASSGLAGLTDTQYF

V gene: TRBV28
J gene: TRBJ2-7
CDR3 protein: CASSERGKQYF

V gene: TRBV12-3/TRBV12-4
J gene: TRBJ1-2
CDR3 protein: CASSFLTGDYGYTF

V gene: TRBV20-1
J gene: TRBJ2-3
CDR3 protein: CSARGSGGTTDTQYF

V gene: TRBV7-2
J gene: TRBJ2-3
CDR3 protein: CASSLGLVTDTQYF

V gene: TRBV12-3/TRBV12-4
J gene: TRBJ1-5
CDR3 protein: CASSSPGQGPSNQPQHF

V gene: TRBV7-2
J gene: TRBJ2-1
CDR3 protein: CASSSGHYNEQFF

V gene: TRBV28
J gene: TRBJ2-7
CDR3 protein: CASIAGVSSYEQYF

V gene: TRBV6-5
J gene: TRBJ2-7
CDR3 protein: CASSKRDAEQYF

V gene: TRBV20-1
J gene: TRBJ2-1
CDR3 protein: CGIAGGPSTNEQFF

V gene: TRBV24-1
J gene: TRBJ2-1
CDR3 protein: CATSDPGLANYNEQFF

V gene: TRBV11-2
J gene: TRBJ2-7
CDR3 protein: CASSSDYSSYEQYF

V gene: TRBV10-3
J gene: TRBJ2-3
CDR3 protein: CAISESGAGVPPDTQYF

V gene: TRBV10-3
J gene: TRBJ2-1
CDR3 protein: CAISEPSRGNEQFF

V gene: TRBV4-1
J gene: TRBJ2-6
CDR3 protein: CASESKLFDNVLTF

V gene: TRBV6-6
J gene: TRBJ2-5
CDR3 protein: CASTNRAQETQYF

V gene: TRBV5-6
J gene: TRBJ1-3
CDR3 protein: CASSPEPGAGNTIYF

V gene: TRBV5-1
J gene: TRBJ1-5
CDR3 protein: CASSLSGAQPQHF

V gene: TRBV29-1
J gene: TRBJ2-1
CDR3 protein: CTIEGSGTGYNEQFF

V gene: TRBV3-1
J gene: TRBJ2-5
CDR3 protein: CASSQPSRDQETQYF

V gene: TRBV20-1
J gene: TRBJ1-2
CDR3 protein: CSAIRTTNYGYTF